Below, one T cell receptor (beta chain) is given with its context. V lost 6 bases, J lost 1 base, and 12 bases lay in between. Germline CDR1 is MDHEN and CDR2 is SYDVKM. The CDR3 is 14 residues long. Using immunoSEQ multiplex PCR, the repertoire was profiled, and TCRdb retains in-frame clones only, with some absent. The sample records more than 90,000 clones, 85% to 95% being singletons. These data are taken from a study of technical replicates of blood from several donors. This sequence joins TRBV28 and TRBJ1-2, with D uncertain. Sequencing was carried out using T cells isolated from PBMCs. This clonotype was sampled from a human donor in good health. DNA of the CDR3: TGTGCCAGCAGGTGGTCAGGTGTTAACTATGGCTACACCTTC. Its protein is CASRWSGVNYGYTF.